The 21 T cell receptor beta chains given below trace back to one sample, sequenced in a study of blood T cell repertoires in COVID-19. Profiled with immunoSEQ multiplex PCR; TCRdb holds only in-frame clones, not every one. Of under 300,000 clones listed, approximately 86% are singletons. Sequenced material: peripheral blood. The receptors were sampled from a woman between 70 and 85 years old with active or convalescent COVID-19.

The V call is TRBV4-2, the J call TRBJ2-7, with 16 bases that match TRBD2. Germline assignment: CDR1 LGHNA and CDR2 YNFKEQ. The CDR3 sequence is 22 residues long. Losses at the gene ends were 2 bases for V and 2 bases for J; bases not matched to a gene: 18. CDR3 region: CASSQPGLAGGPSGIPTYEQYF. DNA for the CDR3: TGTGCCAGCAGCCAACCGGGACTAGCGGGGGGGCCGTCGGGAATCCCGACCTACGAGCAGTACTTC.

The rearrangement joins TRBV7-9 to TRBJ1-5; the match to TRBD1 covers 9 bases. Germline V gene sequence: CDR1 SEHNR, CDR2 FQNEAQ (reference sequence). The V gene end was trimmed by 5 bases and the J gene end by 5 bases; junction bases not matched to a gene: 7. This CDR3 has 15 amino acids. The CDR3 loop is CASSPGQGGHQPQHF. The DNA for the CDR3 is TGTGCCAGCAGCCCGGGACAGGGAGGTCATCAGCCCCAGCATTTT.

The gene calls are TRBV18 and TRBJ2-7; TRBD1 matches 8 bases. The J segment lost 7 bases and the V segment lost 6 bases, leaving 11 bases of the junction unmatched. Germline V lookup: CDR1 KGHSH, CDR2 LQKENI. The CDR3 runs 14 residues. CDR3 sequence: CASSSDREVGEQYF. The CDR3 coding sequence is TGTGCCAGCTCGTCGGACAGGGAAGTGGGGGAGCAGTACTTC.

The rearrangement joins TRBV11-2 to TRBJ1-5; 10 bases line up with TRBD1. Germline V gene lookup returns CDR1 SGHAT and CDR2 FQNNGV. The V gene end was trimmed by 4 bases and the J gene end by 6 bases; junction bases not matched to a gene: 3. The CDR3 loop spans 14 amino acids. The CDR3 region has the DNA TGTGCCAGCAGCTCGGGACAGGGGATTCAGCCCCAGCATTTT. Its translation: CASSSGQGIQPQHF.

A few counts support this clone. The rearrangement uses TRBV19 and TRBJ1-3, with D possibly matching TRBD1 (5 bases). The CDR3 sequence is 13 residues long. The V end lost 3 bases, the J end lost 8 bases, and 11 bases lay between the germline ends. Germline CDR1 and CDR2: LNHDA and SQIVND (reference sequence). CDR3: CASSMQGTDTIYF. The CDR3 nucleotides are TGTGCCAGTAGTATGCAGGGTACGGACACCATATATTTT.

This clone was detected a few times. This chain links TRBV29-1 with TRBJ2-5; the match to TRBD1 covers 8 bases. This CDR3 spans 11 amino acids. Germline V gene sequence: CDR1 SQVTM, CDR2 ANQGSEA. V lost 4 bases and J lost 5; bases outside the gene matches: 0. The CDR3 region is CSVGQGETQYF. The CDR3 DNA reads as TGCAGCGTTGGACAGGGGGAGACCCAGTACTTC.

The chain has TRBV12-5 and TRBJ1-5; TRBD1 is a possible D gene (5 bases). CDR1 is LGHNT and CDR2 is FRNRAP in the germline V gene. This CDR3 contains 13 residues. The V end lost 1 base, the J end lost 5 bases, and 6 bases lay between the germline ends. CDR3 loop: CASGLAGDQPQHF. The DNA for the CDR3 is TGTGCTAGTGGTTTGGCGGGGGATCAGCCCCAGCATTTT.

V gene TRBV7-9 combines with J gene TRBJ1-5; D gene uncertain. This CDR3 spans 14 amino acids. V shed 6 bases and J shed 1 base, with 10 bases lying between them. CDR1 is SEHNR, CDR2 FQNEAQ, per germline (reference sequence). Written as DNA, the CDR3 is TGTGCCAGCAGTTCGGACTCAAGCAATCAGCCCCAGCATTTT. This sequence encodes CASSSDSSNQPQHF.

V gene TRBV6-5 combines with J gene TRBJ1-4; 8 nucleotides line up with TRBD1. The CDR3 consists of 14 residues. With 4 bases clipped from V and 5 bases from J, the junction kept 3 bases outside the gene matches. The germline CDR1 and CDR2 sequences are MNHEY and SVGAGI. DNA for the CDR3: TGTGCCAGCAGTTCGACAGGGGTGAATGAAAAACTGTTTTTT. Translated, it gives CASSSTGVNEKLFF.

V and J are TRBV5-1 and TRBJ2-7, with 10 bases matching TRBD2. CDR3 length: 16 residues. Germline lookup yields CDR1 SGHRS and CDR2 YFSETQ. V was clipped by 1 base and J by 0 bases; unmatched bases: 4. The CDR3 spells CASSLSSGGSSYEQYF. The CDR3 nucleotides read TGCGCCAGCAGCTTGTCTAGCGGGGGAAGCTCCTACGAGCAGTACTTC.

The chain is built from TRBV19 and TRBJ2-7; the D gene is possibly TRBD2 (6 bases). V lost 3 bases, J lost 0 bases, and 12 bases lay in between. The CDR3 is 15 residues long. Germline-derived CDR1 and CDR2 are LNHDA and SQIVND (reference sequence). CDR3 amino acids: CASSILGGTSYEQYF. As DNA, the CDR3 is TGTGCCAGTAGTATTCTGGGGGGTACCTCCTACGAGCAGTACTTC.

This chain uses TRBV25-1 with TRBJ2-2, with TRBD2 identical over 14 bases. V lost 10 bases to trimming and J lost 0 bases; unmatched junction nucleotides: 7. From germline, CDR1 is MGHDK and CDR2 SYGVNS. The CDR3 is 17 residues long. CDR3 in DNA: TGTGCCACCTCAGGACTAGCGGGGGGCCCGAACACCGGGGAGCTGTTTTTT. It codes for CATSGLAGGPNTGELFF.

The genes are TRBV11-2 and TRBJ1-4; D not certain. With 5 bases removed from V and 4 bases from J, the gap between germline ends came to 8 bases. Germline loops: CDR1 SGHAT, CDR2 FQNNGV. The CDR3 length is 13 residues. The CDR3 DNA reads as TGTGCCAGCAGCCCCAACAGTAATGAAAAACTGTTTTTT. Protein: CASSPNSNEKLFF.

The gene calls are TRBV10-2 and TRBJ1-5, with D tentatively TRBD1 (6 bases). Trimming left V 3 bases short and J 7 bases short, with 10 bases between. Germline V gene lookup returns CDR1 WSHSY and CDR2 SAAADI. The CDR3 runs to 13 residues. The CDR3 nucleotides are TGCGCCAGCAGTGATTTAGGGACACAGCCCCAGCATTTT. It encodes CASSDLGTQPQHF.

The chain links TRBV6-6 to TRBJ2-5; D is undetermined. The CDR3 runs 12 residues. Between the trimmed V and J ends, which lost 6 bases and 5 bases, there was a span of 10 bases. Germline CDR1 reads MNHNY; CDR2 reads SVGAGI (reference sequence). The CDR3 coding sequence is TGTGCCAGCAGCCGCCTCGGGGAGACCCAGTACTTC. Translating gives CASSRLGETQYF.

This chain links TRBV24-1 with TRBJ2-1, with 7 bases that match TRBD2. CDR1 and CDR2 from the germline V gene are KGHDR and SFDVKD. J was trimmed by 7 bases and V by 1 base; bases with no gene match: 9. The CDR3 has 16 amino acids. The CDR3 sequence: CATSDLPAGKGNEQFF. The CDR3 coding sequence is TGTGCCACCAGTGATTTACCAGCGGGGAAGGGAAATGAGCAGTTCTTC.

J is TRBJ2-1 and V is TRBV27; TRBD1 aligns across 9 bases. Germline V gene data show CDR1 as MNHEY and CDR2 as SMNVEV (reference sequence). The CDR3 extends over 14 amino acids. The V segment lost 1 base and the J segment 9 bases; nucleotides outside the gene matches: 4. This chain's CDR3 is CASSLYRGQGEQFF. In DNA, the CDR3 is TGTGCCAGCAGTTTATACAGGGGGCAGGGTGAGCAGTTCTTC.

CDR3 region: CASSQGGLSYNEQFF. The CDR3 nucleotides read TGCGCCAGCAGCCAAGGGGGACTGTCCTACAATGAGCAGTTCTTC. J is TRBJ2-1 and V is TRBV4-3, with D perhaps TRBD2 (6 bases). Trimming left V 1 base short and J 1 base short, with 8 bases between. Germline V gives CDR1 LGHNA, CDR2 YSLEER. The CDR3 is 15 residues long.

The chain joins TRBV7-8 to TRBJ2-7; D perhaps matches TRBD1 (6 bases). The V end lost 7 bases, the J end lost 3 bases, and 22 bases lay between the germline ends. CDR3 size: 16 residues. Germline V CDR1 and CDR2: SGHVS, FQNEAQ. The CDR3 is CASTQPPGTNRYEQYF. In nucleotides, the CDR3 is TGTGCCAGCACCCAACCCCCCGGGACAAATCGCTACGAGCAGTACTTC.

This CDR3 reads CASSEQGRGGYTF. CDR3 sequence (DNA): TGTGCCAGTAGTGAGCAGGGGCGAGGTGGCTACACCTTC. This chain joins TRBV19 and TRBJ1-2, with D perhaps matching TRBD1 (6 bases). Germline V gene sequence: CDR1 LNHDA, CDR2 SQIVND (reference sequence). The CDR3 length is 13 residues. V gave up 5 bases and J gave up 7 bases, with 14 bases separating them. Filled out from reference TRBV19 and TRBJ1-2, the complete variable domain reads DGGITQSPKYLFRKEGQNVTLSCEQNLNHDAMYWYRQDPGQGLRLIYYSQIVNDFQKGDIAEGYSVSREKKESFPLTVTSAQKNPTAFYLCASSEQGRGGYTFGSGTRLTVV.

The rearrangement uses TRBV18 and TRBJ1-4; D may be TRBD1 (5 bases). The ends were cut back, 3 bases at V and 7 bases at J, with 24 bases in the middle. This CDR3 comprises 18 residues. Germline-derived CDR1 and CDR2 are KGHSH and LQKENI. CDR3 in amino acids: CASSPTTTAQAGGEKLFF. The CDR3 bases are TGTGCCAGCTCACCCACCACGACAGCGCAAGCAGGCGGTGAAAAACTGTTTTTT.